The 21 T cell receptor beta chains below all came from one sample that was sequenced in a study of CD8 T cells in ankylosing spondylitis. The study's findings and limits: There was a TCR beta motif, made of several highly homologous variants, that appeared characteristic of ankylosing spondylitis blood.

No antigens are known for them. MiXCR was run by TCRdb on the 5' RACE reads, yielding one entry per CDR3 protein. The sample holds under 550,000 distinct CDR3 sequences, roughly 25% seen once. Sequenced: blood, either unsorted or a sorted T cell fraction (not recorded which). The origin of the receptors is a male donor with ankylosing spondylitis.

This clonotype has just a few counts. The chain carries TRBV3-1 and TRBJ1-3; a weak D match, TRBD1 (5 bases). CDR1 and CDR2 (germline): LGHDT, YNNKEL (reference sequence). V was clipped by 4 bases and J by 4 bases, with 5 bases between them. This CDR3 spans 12 amino acids. CDR3 DNA: TGTGCCAGCAGCCGACAGGGAAACACCATATATTTT. Residues: CASSRQGNTIYF.

V usage is TRBV11-1 and J usage is TRBJ2-2; D call uncertain. The ends were cut back, 1 base at V and 3 bases at J, with 6 bases in the middle. CDR3 length equals 14 residues. CDR1 SGHAT and CDR2 FQDESV come from the germline V gene (reference sequence). This CDR3 is CASSLERDTGELFF. The CDR3 DNA is TGTGCCAGCAGCTTAGAACGCGACACCGGGGAGCTGTTTTTT. The full variable domain, with the rest looked up from reference TRBV11-1 and TRBJ2-2, is EAEVAQSPRYKITEKSQAVAFWCDPISGHATLYWYRQILGQGPELLVQFQDESVVDDSQLPKDRFSAERLKGVDSTLKIQPAELGDSAMYLCASSLERDTGELFFGEGSRLTVL.

The chain recombines TRBV11-2 with TRBJ2-5; possible D gene TRBD1, 5 bases. V lost 3 bases, J lost 5 bases, and 16 bases lay in between. There are 15 residues in the CDR3. Germline CDR1 SGHAT, CDR2 FQNNGV. CDR3 bases: TGTGCCAGCAGCTTGAGGCACAGGATCGGCGAGACCCAGTACTTC. Residues: CASSLRHRIGETQYF.

This chain joins TRBV7-2 and TRBJ1-3, with TRBD1 identical over 8 bases. Unmatched junction bases numbered 2, after V lost 1 base and J lost 3 bases. The CDR3 runs 15 residues. Germline-derived CDR1 and CDR2 are SGHTA and FQGNSA. DNA for the CDR3: TGTGCCAGCAGCTTAGACAGGGGGGGTGGAAACACCATATATTTT. Translated: CASSLDRGGGNTIYF.

The table lists this clonotype with a few counts. The J gene is TRBJ2-2, the V gene TRBV20-1; TRBD1 is a possible D gene (7 bases). Looked up from germline, CDR1 is DFQATT and CDR2 is SNEGSKA (reference sequence). The germline V and J ends were trimmed by 6 bases and 6 bases, with 20 bases remaining between them. The CDR3 has 15 amino acids. The CDR3 DNA reads TGCAGTGCGAAGAAGCAGGGGGGTCCCTCCGGGGAGCTGTTTTTT. Its translation: CSAKKQGGPSGELFF.

The genes are TRBV5-1 and TRBJ1-1; D might be TRBD1 (6 bases). The germline gives CDR1 SGHRS, CDR2 YFSETQ. This CDR3 spans 16 amino acids. With 5 bases removed from V and 1 base from J, the gap between germline ends came to 18 bases. CDR3 region: CASSQTPGAENTEAFF. Here the CDR3 DNA reads TGCGCCAGCAGTCAAACCCCAGGGGCGGAGAACACTGAAGCTTTCTTT.

The chain couples TRBV3-1 to TRBJ2-1; 7 positions match TRBD1. CDR3 size: 14 residues. V shed 1 base, J shed 6 bases, and the junction held 3 bases outside the gene matches. The V gene's germline CDR1 is LGHDT and CDR2 YNNKEL (reference sequence). In nucleotides, the CDR3 is TGTGCCAGCAGCCAAGTACAGGGGTTCAATGAGCAGTTCTTC. Its protein is CASSQVQGFNEQFF.

This clonotype turned up a few times. The J gene is TRBJ1-1, the V gene TRBV5-1; perhaps TRBD1 as D (6 bases). The CDR3 has 15 residues. Looked up from germline, CDR1 is SGHRS and CDR2 is YFSETQ. V dropped 0 bases and J dropped 0 bases, with 9 bases sitting between them. CDR3 bases: TGCGCCAGCAGCTTGGAAGGGGGGGTGAACACTGAAGCTTTCTTT. Protein: CASSLEGGVNTEAFF.

To note about this clonotype: One junction end disagrees with the germline gene, perhaps due to a read error. The chain employs TRBV11-2 and TRBJ1-2, with D maybe TRBD1 (5 bases). Germline CDR1 reads SGHAT; CDR2 reads FQNNGV. The CDR3 loop spans 14 amino acids. The CDR3, as DNA: TGTGCCAGCAGGCGGGACCCTATGGGCTATGGCTGCACCTTC. Its protein product is CASRRDPMGYGCTF.

This rearrangement joins TRBV7-9 to TRBJ2-7; TRBD1 matches 7 bases. From germline, CDR1 is SEHNR and CDR2 FQNEAQ (reference sequence). The V gene end was trimmed by 5 bases and the J gene end by 6 bases; junction bases not matched to a gene: 4. The CDR3 covers 12 residues. This CDR3 reads CASSVTGVEQYV. CDR3 sequence (DNA): TGTGCCAGCAGCGTAACAGGGGTCGAGCAGTACGTC.

The CDR3 spells CRTGGSNEQFF. The CDR3 DNA is TGCAGGACGGGAGGGAGCAATGAGCAGTTCTTC. The genes are TRBV20-1 and TRBJ2-1; 8 bases align to TRBD2. Looked up from germline, CDR1 is DFQATT and CDR2 is SNEGSKA (reference sequence). This CDR3 spans 11 amino acids.

In this sample, this clonotype turned up a few times. This sequence joins TRBV3-1 and TRBJ2-7; D gene uncertain. The CDR3 is 13 amino acids. V lost 4 bases and J 3 bases, leaving 10 bases between the germline ends. Looked up from germline, CDR1 is LGHDT and CDR2 is YNNKEL (reference sequence). The CDR3 is CASSRSRYYEQYF. The CDR3 DNA is TGTGCCAGCAGCCGCAGTAGATACTACGAGCAGTACTTC.

V usage is TRBV9 and J usage is TRBJ2-1; 8 bases line up with TRBD2. The CDR3 runs to 16 residues. After removal of 3 bases from V and 13 bases from J, the junction contained 18 bases not matched to a gene. The germline V gene encodes CDR1 SGDLS and CDR2 YYNGEE. Written as DNA, the CDR3 is TGTGCCAGCAGCGCCACTATAACTTCCGGGACTAGTAACCAGTTCTTC. It encodes CASSATITSGTSNQFF.

This clonotype was seen a handful of times. Written as DNA, the CDR3 is TGTGCCAGCAGCGTAGAAAACAACATGAACACTGAAGCTTTCTTT. Encoded protein: CASSVENNMNTEAFF. The J gene is TRBJ1-1, the V gene TRBV9; D unclear. V lost 0 bases to trimming and J lost 0 bases, with 9 bases between them. This CDR3 spans 15 amino acids. CDR1 is SGDLS and CDR2 is YYNGEE in the germline V gene.

V is TRBV4-1 and J is TRBJ2-4; D may correspond to TRBD1 or TRBD2 (5 bases each). The CDR3 is made up of 15 amino acids. Trimming took off 1 base at V and 2 bases at J, with 9 bases between the two ends. Germline V gene data show CDR1 as MGHRA and CDR2 as YSYEKL. In DNA, the CDR3 is TGCGCCAGCAGCCAAGTCAGGGAGACCAAAAACATTCAGTACTTC. Encoded protein: CASSQVRETKNIQYF.

Concerning this clonotype itself: The junction does not match germline at one end; this may be a read error. This chain links TRBV6-4 with TRBJ1-1; possibly TRBD1 for D (5 bases). The CDR3 length is 14 residues. Germline V CDR1 and CDR2: MRHNA, SNTAGT. CDR3 sequence reads: CASRDSEGRAEAFF. CDR3 nucleotide sequence: TGTGCCAGCAGGGACTCAGAGGGGAGGGCTGAAGCTTTCTTT.

This chain uses TRBV7-8 with TRBJ2-7; D call uncertain. This CDR3 has 15 amino acids. The ends were cut back, 3 bases at V and 2 bases at J, with 14 bases in the middle. Germline V gives CDR1 SGHVS, CDR2 FQNEAQ. The DNA for the CDR3 is TGTGCCAGCAGCTTCTTAGTAGCCGGTCCCTACGAGCAGTACTTC. This gives the protein CASSFLVAGPYEQYF.

V usage is TRBV15 and J usage is TRBJ2-1; 7 nucleotides match TRBD2. With V trimmed by 0 bases and J by 0 bases, 11 bases remained unmatched. Looked up from germline, CDR1 is LNHNV and CDR2 is YYDKDF (reference sequence). The length of the CDR3 is 19 residues. For the CDR3, the DNA is TGTGCCACCAGCAGAGATCAACGAGGGCTAGCGGACTCCTACAATGAGCAGTTCTTC. Residues: CATSRDQRGLADSYNEQFF.

V and J are TRBV7-9 and TRBJ2-1; D perhaps matches TRBD1 (5 bases). This CDR3 has 16 amino acids. From germline, CDR1 is SEHNR and CDR2 FQNEAQ (reference sequence). Trimming pared 5 bases from V and 5 bases from J, leaving 19 bases between. In nucleotides, the CDR3 is TGTGCCAGCAGCAACCTCCCAGGGCCCGCAAACAATGAGCAGTTCTTC. Its protein is CASSNLPGPANNEQFF.

Notes on this clonotype: At one of its ends the junction is not consistent with the germline gene, which may arise from a read error. The chain uses TRBV24-1 and TRBJ2-1; 7 positions match TRBD2. CDR1 is KGHDR and CDR2 is SFDVKD in the germline V gene. There are 14 residues in the CDR3. The CDR3 spells CATSDLFAGVGCVF. CDR3 nucleotide sequence: TGTGCCACCAGTGATTTGTTTGCGGGAGTCGGTTGCGTCTTC.

This clonotype was recorded a few times. This CDR3 is CASSPSSGRGVGEQFF. Here the CDR3 DNA reads TGCGCCAGCAGCCCGTCTAGCGGGAGAGGGGTTGGTGAGCAGTTCTTC. V gene TRBV5-1 combines with J gene TRBJ2-1, with TRBD2 identical over 10 bases. The CDR3 runs to 16 residues. Germline CDR1 SGHRS, CDR2 YFSETQ. V was pared by 4 bases and J by 9 bases, with 13 bases of the junction left unmatched.